Shown below are 32 T cell receptor beta chains from a single sample sequenced in a study of beta chain features in type 1 diabetes. Study conclusions and caveats: When Type 1 diabetes patients were examined, their TCRB CDR3s proved moderately but significantly shorter in all four CD4+ subsets.

Isolated RNA was reverse transcribed in full, so expressed TCRB transcripts were sequenced. The table came from immunoSEQ multiplex PCR; TCRdb's copy has only in-frame clones and leaves some out. The top ten clones hold 0.022% of a sample with hundreds of thousands of clones, 13% of them seen once. The antigens for these receptors are not known. Sequencing was carried out using naive CD4+ T cells from blood. Receptor source: a man aged 18 to 29 with type 1 diabetes.

V usage is TRBV7-8 and J usage is TRBJ1-2, with D maybe TRBD1 (5 bases). With 4 bases removed from V and 7 bases from J, the gap between germline ends came to 13 bases. The CDR3 runs 13 residues. Looked up from germline, CDR1 is SGHVS and CDR2 is FQNEAQ. CDR3 in amino acids: CASSWDARGGYTF. The CDR3 DNA reads as TGTGCCAGCAGCTGGGACGCGCGAGGTGGCTACACCTTC.

V is TRBV4-1 and J is TRBJ1-4; 7 bases line up with TRBD1. The CDR3 length is 14 residues. The ends lost 3 bases at V and 8 bases at J; junction bases unmatched: 6. The germline V gene has CDR1 MGHRA and CDR2 YSYEKL. The CDR3, as DNA: TGCGCCAGCAGCCACCCACAGGGGTCCGAAAAACTGTTTTTT. This gives the protein CASSHPQGSEKLFF.

The genes are TRBV30 and TRBJ1-4; the match to TRBD1 covers 8 bases. Germline CDR1 and CDR2: GTSNPN and SVGIG (reference sequence). J lost 7 bases, V lost 2 bases, and 15 bases had no gene match. The CDR3 is 17 residues long. CDR3 nucleotide sequence: TGTGCCTGGAGTCCTCTACATGAGGCAGGGGGCCCTGAAAAACTGTTTTTT. This sequence encodes CAWSPLHEAGGPEKLFF.

The chain carries TRBV5-1 and TRBJ2-6, with 8 positions matching TRBD2. The germline gives CDR1 SGHRS, CDR2 YFSETQ. The length of the CDR3 is 14 residues. J lost 2 bases, V lost 6 bases, and 1 base had no gene match. In DNA form, the CDR3 reads TGCGCCAGCACCGGGGGGGCTGGGGCCAACGTCCTGACTTTC. Its translation is CASTGGAGANVLTF.

This clone was observed a handful of times. The rearrangement joins TRBV30 to TRBJ2-3; D is unclear. V was cut by 3 bases and J by 2 bases, with 9 bases left in between. This CDR3 spans 13 amino acids. CDR1 is GTSNPN and CDR2 is SVGIG in the germline V gene (reference sequence). The CDR3 sequence is CAWSLQNTDTQYF. As DNA, the CDR3 is TGTGCCTGGAGCCTACAGAACACAGATACGCAGTATTTT.

Only a few counts were recorded for this clone. This CDR3 is also generated by other DNA sequences in the sample. CDR3 in amino acids: CASSLQGPNTEAFF. In DNA, the CDR3 is TGTGCCAGCAGCCTTCAGGGCCCGAACACTGAAGCTTTCTTT. The chain has TRBV7-2 and TRBJ1-1; maybe TRBD1 (5 bases). The CDR3 is 14 amino acids. The V end lost 5 bases, the J end lost 1 base, and 11 bases lay between the germline ends. Per the germline V gene, CDR1 is SGHTA and CDR2 is FQGNSA.

This clone was counted a few times. The rearrangement joins TRBV27 to TRBJ2-2; either TRBD1 or TRBD2 may fit D (6 bases each). Germline CDR1 reads MNHEY; CDR2 reads SMNVEV (reference sequence). The CDR3 is 15 residues long. The V gene lost 5 bases and the J gene lost 6 bases, with 16 bases spanning the gap. The CDR3 nucleotides read TGTGCCAGCAGTCCCCAGCAGGAGGGGGCCGGGGAGCTGTTTTTT. It codes for CASSPQQEGAGELFF.

This clone has more than one count but fewer than ten. The chain is built from TRBV6-4 and TRBJ1-3, with D perhaps TRBD1 (5 bases). The V end was cut by 4 bases, the J end by 5 bases, with 18 bases between. Germline CDR1 is MRHNA and CDR2 is SNTAGT. The CDR3 totals 16 residues. For the CDR3, the DNA is TGTGCCAGCAGTGCCCCGACGGGGGAGGAGAGAAACACCATATATTTT. Its protein is CASSAPTGEERNTIYF.

CDR3 nucleotide sequence: TGTGCCAGCAGCGTGGGACAGGGGCGAGCTGGGGCCAACGTCCTGACTTTC. Protein sequence: CASSVGQGRAGANVLTF. This chain connects TRBV9 to TRBJ2-6, with 10 nucleotides matching TRBD1. Germline-derived CDR1 and CDR2 are SGDLS and YYNGEE. CDR3 length equals 17 residues. Trimming removed 2 bases from V and 2 bases from J; junction bases left unmatched: 4.

The chain carries TRBV13 and TRBJ2-7; TRBD2 aligns across 7 bases. The CDR3 has 14 amino acids. Germline V gives CDR1 PRHDT, CDR2 FYEKMQ (reference sequence). The junction had 9 bases not matched to a gene; V was cut back by 6 bases and J by 4 bases. The CDR3: CASRRAGTKYEQYF. CDR3 DNA: TGTGCCAGCAGACGCGCCGGGACTAAGTACGAGCAGTACTTC.

This clone turned up a few times. The DNA for the CDR3 is TGTGCCAGCAGCCTCCAAGCCAACTATGGCTACACCTTC. It translates to CASSLQANYGYTF. The gene calls are TRBV9 and TRBJ1-2; D not resolved. The CDR3 is 13 amino acids. Germline V gene data show CDR1 as SGDLS and CDR2 as YYNGEE. V was trimmed by 4 bases and J by 2 bases, leaving 9 bases between them.

There are a few counts of this clone. The chain is built from TRBV5-6 and TRBJ1-2; 8 bases align to TRBD1. This CDR3 comprises 12 residues. V trimming: 2 bases; J trimming: 9 bases; junction bases outside the gene matches: 3. Germline V gene data show CDR1 as SGHDT and CDR2 as YYEEEE. The DNA for the CDR3 is TGTGCCAGCAGCTTCGGACAGGGCAGCTACACCTTC. Its translation is CASSFGQGSYTF.

V gene TRBV7-2 combines with J gene TRBJ2-3, with D perhaps TRBD2 (6 bases). This CDR3 is 16 amino acids long. V was clipped by 5 bases and J by 0 bases, with 15 bases between them. Germline V gives CDR1 SGHTA, CDR2 FQGNSA. CDR3 in DNA: TGTGCCAGCAGCCCTCAGAGCGGGTTGAGCACAGATACGCAGTATTTT. It codes for CASSPQSGLSTDTQYF.

The chain joins TRBV2 to TRBJ1-5; possibly TRBD1 for D (5 bases). The germline V gene encodes CDR1 SNHLY and CDR2 FYNNEI. The CDR3 loop spans 16 amino acids. V was cut by 2 bases and J by 3 bases, with 14 bases left in between. This chain's CDR3 is CASSEWGLGYNQPQHF. Here the CDR3 DNA reads TGTGCCAGCAGTGAATGGGGCTTGGGTTACAATCAGCCCCAGCATTTT.

The sample holds a few counts of this clone. The chain couples TRBV5-1 to TRBJ1-1, with D unresolved. In germline, CDR1 is SGHRS, CDR2 YFSETQ. This CDR3 comprises 13 residues. The V end was cut by 4 bases, the J end by 5 bases, with 12 bases between. This chain's CDR3 is CASSPGPGTEAFF. The DNA for the CDR3 is TGCGCCAGCAGCCCGGGCCCGGGAACTGAAGCTTTCTTT.

This clone appeared a few times. This chain connects TRBV4-1 to TRBJ2-1; the match to TRBD2 covers 7 bases. The CDR3 is 19 amino acids. Germline V CDR1 and CDR2: MGHRA, YSYEKL. Unmatched junction bases numbered 11, after V lost 0 bases and J lost 0 bases. CDR3 coding DNA: TGCGCCAGCAGCCAAGATCCTAAGGTAGCGGGCACCTCCTACAATGAGCAGTTCTTC. The encoded protein is CASSQDPKVAGTSYNEQFF.

The chain is built from TRBV7-9 and TRBJ2-1, with D perhaps given as TRBD1 or TRBD2 (7 bases each). Trimming left V 7 bases short and J 9 bases short, with 19 bases between. CDR1 is SEHNR, CDR2 FQNEAQ, per germline (reference sequence). The CDR3 has 14 amino acids. The CDR3 DNA is TGTGCCAGCACCCAGGGGGGGGCCTTTAGTGAGCAGTTCTTC. This translates into CASTQGGAFSEQFF.

There are a few counts of this clone. The genes are TRBV29-1 and TRBJ2-1; 12 bases are shared with TRBD1. V was clipped by 5 bases and J by 2 bases; unmatched bases: 4. Per germline, CDR1 SQVTM and CDR2 ANQGSEA. The CDR3 contains 15 residues. In DNA, the CDR3 is TGCAGCGTTACACGGGACAGGGGGCCCTACAATGAGCAGTTCTTC. Its protein is CSVTRDRGPYNEQFF.

The table lists this clone with a few counts. V gene TRBV5-1 combines with J gene TRBJ1-5; 7 bases agree with TRBD1. The CDR3 has 14 amino acids. Germline trimming cut 0 bases from V and 7 bases from J; bases unmatched to any gene: 4. The germline CDR1 and CDR2 sequences are SGHRS and YFSETQ. In nucleotides, the CDR3 is TGCGCCAGCAGCTTGGGGACAGGTGAGCAGCCCCAGCATTTT. Amino acids: CASSLGTGEQPQHF.

A remark on this clone: The same CDR3 also results from other DNA sequences found in this sample. V usage is TRBV15 and J usage is TRBJ2-3; a possible D gene is TRBD1 (6 bases). Germline loops: CDR1 LNHNV, CDR2 YYDKDF (reference sequence). This CDR3 comprises 15 residues. Between the trimmed V and J ends, which lost 0 bases and 2 bases, there was a span of 9 bases. In DNA form, the CDR3 reads TGTGCCACCAGCAGAGACAGGGGCTTCACAGATACGCAGTATTTT. Its translation is CATSRDRGFTDTQYF.

In this sample, this clone turned up a few times. The rearrangement uses TRBV25-1 and TRBJ1-2; D unresolved. With 5 bases removed from V and 0 bases from J, the gap between germline ends came to 13 bases. The CDR3 has 15 amino acids. Germline V gene data show CDR1 as MGHDK and CDR2 as SYGVNS. The CDR3 nucleotides read TGTGCCAGCAGTTCCGAAGGGCATTCTAACTATGGCTACACCTTC. This codes for CASSSEGHSNYGYTF.

This clone has a handful of counts. This chain uses TRBV2 with TRBJ2-3; TRBD1 is a possible D gene (6 bases). CDR1 and CDR2 (germline): SNHLY, FYNNEI. CDR3 length equals 15 residues. V lost 5 bases to trimming and J lost 0 bases, with 12 bases between them. The CDR3 reads CASSWGQESTDTQYF. Written as DNA, the CDR3 is TGTGCCAGCAGTTGGGGGCAGGAGAGCACAGATACGCAGTATTTT.

This clone has just a few counts. The V and J genes are TRBV4-1 and TRBJ2-5, with TRBD2 matching over 9 bases. CDR3 length equals 18 residues. V lost 0 bases and J lost 1; bases outside the gene matches: 9. The germline gives CDR1 MGHRA, CDR2 YSYEKL. The CDR3 DNA sequence: TGCGCCAGCAGCCAAGAAGGGCAGCGGGGGGCCGGCCAAGAGACCCAGTACTTC. As protein: CASSQEGQRGAGQETQYF.

V is TRBV19 and J is TRBJ2-5; D ambiguous. The germline gives CDR1 LNHDA, CDR2 SQIVND (reference sequence). The V end lost 5 bases, the J end lost 5 bases, and 15 bases lay between the germline ends. This CDR3 has 14 residues. The CDR3 region has the DNA TGTGCCAGTAGTCCCTTCACTACCGGGGAGACCCAGTACTTC. It yields the protein CASSPFTTGETQYF.

The rearrangement joins TRBV5-1 to TRBJ1-1, with D tentatively TRBD1 (6 bases). The germline V gene encodes CDR1 SGHRS and CDR2 YFSETQ. This CDR3 region has 13 residues. Trimming took off 7 bases at V and 0 bases at J, with 10 bases between the two ends. This chain's CDR3 is CASSGHLNTEAFF. The CDR3 DNA follows: TGCGCCAGCTCGGGACACCTGAACACTGAAGCTTTCTTT.

This clone was found a few times. The V gene is TRBV11-2, the J gene TRBJ1-1; D unclear. CDR3 length equals 14 residues. V shed 5 bases and J shed 6 bases, with 16 bases lying between them. CDR1 and CDR2 (germline): SGHAT, FQNNGV. CDR3 in DNA: TGTGCCAGCAGCACGATTCGGGATCAGCCTGAAGCTTTCTTT. Translation: CASSTIRDQPEAFF.

V gene TRBV29-1 combines with J gene TRBJ2-3; possibly TRBD1 or TRBD2 for D (5 bases each). The germline V gene encodes CDR1 SQVTM and CDR2 ANQGSEA. There are 13 residues in the CDR3. V lost 6 bases to trimming and J lost 3 bases, with 13 bases between them. The CDR3: CSVAWGITDTQYF. CDR3 bases: TGCAGCGTGGCTTGGGGGATAACAGATACGCAGTATTTT.

This clone appeared a few times. The same CDR3 can be traced to other DNA sequences in this sample. The chain has TRBV9 and TRBJ2-5; possible D gene TRBD2, 5 bases. V shed 0 bases and J shed 5 bases, with 11 bases lying between them. Germline-derived CDR1 and CDR2 are SGDLS and YYNGEE. The CDR3 covers 14 residues. CDR3: CASSVGLAQETQYF. The CDR3, as DNA: TGTGCCAGCAGCGTAGGTCTAGCCCAGGAGACCCAGTACTTC.

This clone has just a few counts. Other DNA sequences in this specimen translate into the identical CDR3. V gene TRBV5-4 combines with J gene TRBJ1-2; 7 bases are a match to TRBD1. This CDR3 contains 13 residues. From germline, CDR1 is SGHNT and CDR2 YYREEE (reference sequence). The junction had 0 bases not matched to a gene; V was cut back by 1 base and J by 3 bases. The chain's CDR3 is CASSLQGDYGYTF. CDR3 bases: TGTGCCAGCAGCTTGCAGGGGGACTATGGCTACACCTTC.

V and J are TRBV7-2 and TRBJ1-5; D gene uncertain. Germline loops: CDR1 SGHTA, CDR2 FQGNSA. Trimming pared 5 bases from V and 7 bases from J, leaving 21 bases between. This CDR3 is 16 amino acids long. The CDR3 region has the DNA TGTGCCAGCAGCAAAGGTGTGGTGGGTGAGTGGCAGCCCCAGCATTTT. Protein sequence: CASSKGVVGEWQPQHF.

V gene TRBV27 combines with J gene TRBJ1-2; tentatively, D is TRBD1 (6 bases). Germline V lookup: CDR1 MNHEY, CDR2 SMNVEV (reference sequence). V lost 5 bases and J 0 bases, leaving 10 bases between the germline ends. This CDR3 is 14 amino acids long. CDR3 amino acids: CASSTGTPNYGYTF. The DNA for the CDR3 is TGTGCCAGCAGTACAGGGACCCCTAACTATGGCTACACCTTC.

This clone came up a few times. The V gene is TRBV30, the J gene TRBJ1-5; D not certain. This CDR3 contains 13 residues. Germline assignment: CDR1 GTSNPN and CDR2 SVGIG (reference sequence). V was trimmed by 0 bases and J by 3 bases, leaving 6 bases between them. The DNA for the CDR3 is TGTGCCTGGAGTGTATCCAACAATCAGCCCCAGCATTTT. Amino acids: CAWSVSNNQPQHF. The entire variable domain, with the rest obtained from reference TRBV30 and TRBJ1-5, is as follows: SQTIHQWPATLVQPVGSPLSLECTVEGTSNPNLYWYRQAAGRGLQLLFYSVGIGQISSEVPQNLSASRPQDRQFILSSKKLLLSDSGFYLCAWSVSNNQPQHFGDGTRLSIL.